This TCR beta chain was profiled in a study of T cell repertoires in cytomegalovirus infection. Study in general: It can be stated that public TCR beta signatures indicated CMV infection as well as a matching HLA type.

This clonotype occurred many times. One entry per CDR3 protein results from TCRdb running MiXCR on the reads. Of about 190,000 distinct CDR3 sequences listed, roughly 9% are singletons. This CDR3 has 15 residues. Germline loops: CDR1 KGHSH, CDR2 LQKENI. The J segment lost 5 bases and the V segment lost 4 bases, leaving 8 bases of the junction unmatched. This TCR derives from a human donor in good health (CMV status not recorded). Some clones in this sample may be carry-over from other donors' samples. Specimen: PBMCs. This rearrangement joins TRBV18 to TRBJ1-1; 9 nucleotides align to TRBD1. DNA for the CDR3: TGTGCCAGCTCACTTCCCACAGGGGGCTCGACTGAAGCTTTCTTT. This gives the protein CASSLPTGGSTEAFF.